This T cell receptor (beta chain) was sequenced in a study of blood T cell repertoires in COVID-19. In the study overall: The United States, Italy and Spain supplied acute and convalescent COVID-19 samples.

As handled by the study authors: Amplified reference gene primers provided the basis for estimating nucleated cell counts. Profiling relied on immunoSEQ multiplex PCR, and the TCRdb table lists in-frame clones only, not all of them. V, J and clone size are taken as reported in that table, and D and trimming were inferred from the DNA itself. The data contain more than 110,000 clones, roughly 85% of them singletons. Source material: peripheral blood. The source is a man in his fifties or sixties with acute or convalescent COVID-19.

DNA for the CDR3: TGTGCCAGCAGAGGGGCTACCTACGAGCAGTACTTC. Its translation is CASRGATYEQYF. The chain uses TRBV28 and TRBJ2-7; TRBD1 might be the D (5 bases). The CDR3 is made up of 12 amino acids. With 6 bases removed from V and 2 bases from J, the gap between germline ends came to 8 bases. Germline assignment: CDR1 MDHEN and CDR2 SYDVKM. The full variable domain, completed using reference TRBV28 and TRBJ2-7, is DVKVTQSSRYLVKRTGEKVFLECVQDMDHENMFWYRQDPGLGLRLIYFSYDVKMKEKGDIPEGYSVSREKKERFSLILESASTNQTSMYLCASRGATYEQYFGPGTRLTVT.